The rows below give T cell receptor beta chains drawn from one sample of a study of blood T cell repertoires in COVID-19. TCRdb keeps only in-frame clones here, not all; method: immunoSEQ multiplex PCR. The data hold roughly 300,000 clones, with about nine tenths observed a single time. The material sequenced was peripheral blood. These receptors were obtained from a woman aged 30 to 39 with COVID-19, enrolled during active disease. Each CDR3 is given with its conserved first and last residue. A D gene is named only where the DNA matches it firmly. Clone size, where shown, is once, few, many, or a class for clones that have expanded.

TRBJ1-6 | few | NA | TRBV11-2 | TGTGCCAGCAGCTTGATAGGAGGGTCACCCCTCCACTTT | CASSLIGGSPLHF
TRBJ1-6 | NA | TRBD1 | TRBV27 | TGTGCCAGCAGTCCCCGGACAGGGAAAAATTCACCCCTCCACTTT | CASSPRTGKNSPLHF
TRBJ1-3 | NA | TRBD1 | TRBV15 | TGTGCCACCAGCAGGGGACAGGGGTTTGGAAACACCATATATTTT | CATSRGQGFGNTIYF
TRBJ2-4 | NA | TRBD2 | TRBV10-1 | TGCGCCAGCAGTGGTGGTAGCGGGGGAGAAAACATTCAGTACTTC | CASSGGSGGENIQYF
TRBJ2-2 | NA | NA | TRBV5-6 | TGTGCCAGCAGCTTTCGAGCAGGGGAGCTGTTTTTT | CASSFRAGELFF
TRBJ1-5 | NA | NA | TRBV5-6 | TGTGCCAGCAGTCCTCAGGGTTCGAATCAGCCCCAGCATTTT | CASSPQGSNQPQHF
TRBJ2-7 | NA | NA | TRBV5-1 | TGCGCCAGCAGCTTGAGGCAGGGGTTCTACGAGCAGTACTTC | CASSLRQGFYEQYF
TRBJ2-5 | NA | TRBD2 | TRBV27 | TGTGCCAGCAGTTCTACCCCCTTGCTACTAGCGGGAGATGTGGAGACCCAGTACTTC | CASSSTPLLLAGDVETQYF
TRBJ2-1 | NA | TRBD2 | TRBV7-2 | TGTGCCAGCAGCTTACTGGGGAGGGAGGATGAGCAGTTCTTC | CASSLLGREDEQFF
TRBJ2-6 | NA | NA | TRBV5-1 | TGCGCCAGCAGCTCGCAAGCCGTAACACGACTCTCTGGGGCCAACGTCCTGACTTTC | CASSSQAVTRLSGANVLTF
TRBJ2-1 | NA | NA | TRBV2 | TGTGCCAGCAGTGAAGGGAGGAACTCCTACAATGAGCAGTTCTTC | CASSEGRNSYNEQFF
TRBJ2-3 | NA | NA | TRBV18 | TGTGCCAGCTCGCCCAGGGGTCTAGGGCCCACAGATACGCAGTATTTT | CASSPRGLGPTDTQYF
TRBJ1-1 | NA | TRBD1 | TRBV7-2 | TGTGCCAGCAGCCATCAGGGGGCAGGGGCTGAAGCTTTCTTT | CASSHQGAGAEAFF
TRBJ1-2 | NA | NA | TRBV7-3 | TGTGCCAGCAGCTTAACCGCCGCCGCCAGGACAGAGGGTAACTATGGCTACACCTTC | CASSLTAAARTEGNYGYTF
TRBJ1-1 | NA | NA | TRBV12-3/TRBV12-4 | TGTGCCACCCAGGGCCTGACCACTGAAGCTTTCTTT | CATQGLTTEAFF
TRBJ2-6 | NA | NA | TRBV5-1 | TGCGCCAGCAGCTTGGCCATAGGGGGTTCTGGGGCCAACGTCCTGACTTTC | CASSLAIGGSGANVLTF
TRBJ2-3 | NA | TRBD2 | TRBV5-5 | TGTGCCAGCAGCTTCGGGGGGGATACGCAGTATTTT | CASSFGGDTQYF
TRBJ1-2 | NA | TRBD1 | TRBV27 | TGTGCCAGCAGCCACGACAGGGGATATGGCTACACCTTC | CASSHDRGYGYTF
TRBJ2-7 | NA | TRBD2 | TRBV2 | TGTGCCAGCACTAGGGTAGCGGGAGCCTACTACGAGCAGTACTTC | CASTRVAGAYYEQYF
TRBJ1-2 | NA | NA | TRBV11-2 | TGTGCCAGCAGCTGGGGGGGGCAGCTTAACTATGGCTACACCTTC | CASSWGGQLNYGYTF
TRBJ2-1 | NA | TRBD2 | TRBV7-2 | TGTGCCAGCAGCTTTGCCCTAGCGGGAGGGCTTCTTGAGCAGTTCTTC | CASSFALAGGLLEQFF
TRBJ1-1 | NA | NA | TRBV3-1/TRBV3-2 | TGTGCCAGCAGCCAAGCAGGACTGTTCACTGAAGCTTTCTTT | CASSQAGLFTEAFF
TRBJ2-1 | NA | TRBD2 | TRBV9 | TGTGCCAGCCGGTCTAGCGGGAGCCCTCAGGGTGAGCAGTTCTTC | CASRSSGSPQGEQFF
TRBJ2-3 | NA | NA | TRBV12-2 | TGTGCAAGTCGCCGCTCTGGACTGGCCCCAACAGATACGCAGTATTTT | CASRRSGLAPTDTQYF
TRBJ2-1 | NA | NA | TRBV27 | TGTGCCAGCAGGAGTGTTGAGCAGTTCTTC | CASRSVEQFF
TRBJ2-2 | NA | NA | TRBV7-3 | TGTGCCAGCAGCTTAACCGGTGGGAACACCGGGGAGCTGTTTTTT | CASSLTGGNTGELFF
TRBJ2-7 | NA | TRBD1 | TRBV28 | TGTGCCAGCTCGGGACAGGGGGCGATGTACGAGCAGTACTTC | CASSGQGAMYEQYF
TRBJ2-1 | NA | NA | TRBV28 | TGTGCCAGCAGTCCCGGGACGTCAGTAGCGGCGGGCCTCCCCTACAATGAGCAGTTCTTC | CASSPGTSVAAGLPYNEQFF
TRBJ2-5 | NA | NA | TRBV19 | TGTGCCAGTAGTCCCAACTTCCAAGAGACCCAGTACTTC | CASSPNFQETQYF
TRBJ2-3 | once | TRBD2 | TRBV7-9 | TGTGCCAGCAGCTTTAGCGGGAGGACCGCAGATACGCAGTATTTT | CASSFSGRTADTQYF
TRBJ1-1 | NA | NA | TRBV28 | TGTGCCAGCAGTTTGCCTTACGACACTGGAATGGCTTTCTTT | CASSLPYDTGMAFF
TRBJ1-3 | NA | NA | TRBV23-1 | TGCGCCAGCAGTCGTAGCCCTTCTCAACTTGGAAACACCATATATTTT | CASSRSPSQLGNTIYF
TRBJ2-5 | NA | TRBD1 | TRBV18 | TGTGCCAGCTCACCGGGACAGGGTGTAGAGACCCAGTACTTC | CASSPGQGVETQYF
TRBJ2-7 | once | TRBD2 | TRBV30 | TGTGCCTGGAGTGCGGGGGGGACCCTGGGGCAGTACTTC | CAWSAGGTLGQYF
TRBJ1-4 | NA | TRBD1 | TRBV2 | TGTGCCAGCGACCGGGACAGGGTTGATGAAAAACTGTTTTTT | CASDRDRVDEKLFF
TRBJ2-2 | once | TRBD2 | TRBV29-1 | TGCAGCGTTGAAGACCCGCTGCGGGAGGGCCTCGGGGAGCTGTTTTTT | CSVEDPLREGLGELFF
TRBJ2-5 | NA | NA | TRBV24-1 | TGTGCCACCAGTCTGACAGGCCGAGAGACCCAGTACTTC | CATSLTGRETQYF
TRBJ1-2 | NA | NA | TRBV30 | TGTGCCTGGAGTATACAGGTTATCTATGGCTACACCTTC | CAWSIQVIYGYTF
TRBJ2-5 | once | TRBD2 | TRBV24-1 | TGTGCCACCAGTGATTTCGGACTAGCGGGAGGGCCTGAGGAGACCCAGTACTTC | CATSDFGLAGGPEETQYF
TRBJ1-3 | once | NA | TRBV30 | TGTGCCTGGACGACGGGGGCTGGAAACACCATATATTTT | CAWTTGAGNTIYF
TRBJ1-1 | NA | NA | TRBV28 | TGTGCCAGCAGCTCTGGAGGGAGAACTGAAGCTTTCTTT | CASSSGGRTEAFF
TRBJ2-7 | NA | NA | TRBV10-1 | TGCGCCAGCAGCGAGGGCCCGTTATACGAGCAGTACTTC | CASSEGPLYEQYF
TRBJ2-7 | NA | NA | TRBV9 | TGTGCCAGCAGCGTGGGCTCTTCCTACGAGCAGTACTTC | CASSVGSSYEQYF
TRBJ2-7 | NA | TRBD1 | TRBV19 | TGTGCCAGTAGTATAGGGGGAGACAGGGGACTTTACGAGCAGTACTTC | CASSIGGDRGLYEQYF
TRBJ2-7 | NA | NA | TRBV18 | TGTGCCAGCTCACCAGAGAGTTACGAGCAGTACTTC | CASSPESYEQYF
TRBJ2-7 | NA | TRBD1 | TRBV5-1 | TGCGCCAGCAGCTCAGACAGGGGAGTCACCTACGAGCAGTACTTC | CASSSDRGVTYEQYF
TRBJ1-4 | NA | TRBD1 | TRBV7-9 | TGTGCCAGCAGCCGGGACAGAGAGTCAACTAATGAAAAACTGTTTTTT | CASSRDRESTNEKLFF
TRBJ2-2 | NA | TRBD1 | TRBV5-4 | TGTGCCAGCAGCACGACAGGGTCCGGGGAGCTGTTTTTT | CASSTTGSGELFF
TRBJ2-5 | NA | NA | TRBV9 | TGTGCCAGCAGCGTCCGGGGAGAGACCCAGTACTTC | CASSVRGETQYF
TRBJ2-6 | NA | TRBD1 | TRBV6-1 | TGTGCCAGCAGTGGACGGCCGGGACAGCCAGGGAGTGGGGCCAACGTCCTGACTTTC | CASSGRPGQPGSGANVLTF
TRBJ2-7 | NA | TRBD2 | TRBV2 | TGTGCCAGCAGTAAAGGACTAGCTTTTAGCTCCTACGAGCAGTACTTC | CASSKGLAFSSYEQYF
TRBJ2-5 | NA | TRBD2 | TRBV30 | TGTGCCTGGAGGAGACTAGCGGGAGAGACCCAGTACTTC | CAWRRLAGETQYF
TRBJ1-1 | NA | NA | TRBV2 | TGTGCCAGCAGCGCCGGGAATTACGGGGGCACTGAAGCTTTCTTT | CASSAGNYGGTEAFF
TRBJ2-3 | few | TRBD2 | TRBV6-4 | TGTGCCAGCAGCCGACTAGCGGGAGGCACAGATACGCAGTATTTT | CASSRLAGGTDTQYF
TRBJ2-7 | NA | NA | TRBV30 | TGTGCCTGGAGCGGGACATTCCATCTCTCTCACGAGCAGTACTTC | CAWSGTFHLSHEQYF